One sample yielded the 23 T cell receptor beta chains listed below, sequenced in a study of regulatory T cells in long-lasting Graves disease. The sample's time point: newly diagnosed GD, antithyroid drugs for less than 3 months. From RNA extracted from PBMCs, the TCR library was made. CDR3-region Arm-PCR and iRepertoire HTBI primers produced the TCR beta libraries. Using its own MiXCR run on the multiplex PCR reads, TCRdb lists one record per CDR3 protein. This sample yields roughly 350,000 distinct CDR3 sequences, of which around 15% are seen a single time; 20% to 25% belongs to the top ten. This same sample was also taken into another study, of T cells in Graves' hyperthyroidism and ophthalmopathy.

Sequences were derived from peripheral blood mononuclear cells (PBMCs), sampled at new diagnosis, from a patient treated with antithyroid drugs. These receptors all come from a young woman with Graves disease.

Many counts were recorded for this clonotype. V is TRBV5-1 and J is TRBJ2-7, with 8 nucleotides matching TRBD2. The CDR3 runs 13 residues. CDR1 SGHRS and CDR2 YFSETQ come from the germline V gene. Trimming removed 5 bases from V and 2 bases from J; junction bases left unmatched: 3. CDR3 protein: CASRRAGAYEQYF. The CDR3 nucleotides are TGCGCCAGCAGGAGAGCGGGAGCCTACGAGCAGTACTTC.

This clonotype has ten or more counts. V is TRBV28 and J is TRBJ1-2; TRBD1 might be the D (6 bases). Germline V CDR1 and CDR2: MDHEN, SYDVKM. V lost 1 base, J lost 7 bases, and 16 bases lay in between. The CDR3 runs to 15 residues. The chain's CDR3 is CASSLLGGSHAGYTF. The CDR3 DNA is TGTGCCAGCAGTTTATTAGGGGGGAGTCATGCTGGCTACACCTTC.

The chain joins TRBV6-5 to TRBJ2-7; D is unclear. The CDR3 extends over 19 amino acids. V shed 2 bases and J shed 4 bases, with 27 bases lying between them. In germline, CDR1 is MNHEY, CDR2 SVGAGI. CDR3 sequence (DNA): TGTGCCAGCAGTTACCTAGGATTCGAGCCTAAACAAAGGGCTTACGAGCAGTACTTC. Translating gives CASSYLGFEPKQRAYEQYF.

This clonotype was seen repeatedly, ten times or more. The chain combines TRBV7-9 with TRBJ2-2; D gene uncertain. The CDR3 has 14 residues. From germline, CDR1 is SEHNR and CDR2 FQNEAQ (reference sequence). V was cut by 2 bases and J by 4 bases, with 8 bases left in between. CDR3 sequence: CASSLSLVTGELFF. The CDR3 nucleotides are TGTGCCAGCAGCTTATCTTTGGTCACCGGGGAGCTGTTTTTT.

This clonotype was observed many times. The chain joins TRBV28 to TRBJ2-3; D gene unclear. Germline V CDR1 and CDR2: MDHEN, SYDVKM. CDR3 length equals 13 residues. With 5 bases removed from V and 6 bases from J, the gap between germline ends came to 12 bases. In DNA form, the CDR3 reads TGTGCCAGCAGTGTTGACTCTGCGGATACGCAGTATTTT. Protein product: CASSVDSADTQYF.

This clonotype was observed many times. This chain uses TRBV11-2 with TRBJ2-5; D is uncertain. V lost 5 bases and J lost 5, with 12 bases in between. CDR3 length equals 13 residues. CDR1 is SGHAT and CDR2 is FQNNGV in the germline V gene. CDR3 bases: TGTGCCAGCAGCCCCGGGCCTGATGAGACCCAGTACTTC. Amino acids: CASSPGPDETQYF.

Many counts were recorded for this clonotype. J is TRBJ2-5 and V is TRBV2, with D unresolved. This CDR3 spans 13 amino acids. Germline lookup yields CDR1 SNHLY and CDR2 FYNNEI. V was cut by 3 bases and J by 1 base, with 6 bases left in between. The CDR3 DNA reads as TGTGCCAGCAGTGAGGGGTTCCAAGAGACCCAGTACTTC. As protein: CASSEGFQETQYF.

CDR3 residues: CATRRGNEKLFF. CDR3 in DNA: TGTGCCACCCGACGGGGAAATGAAAAACTGTTTTTT. The V call is TRBV7-9, the J call TRBJ1-4, with D uncertain. V lost 10 bases and J lost 5, with 11 bases in between. CDR3 length: 12 residues. Germline V CDR1 and CDR2: SEHNR, FQNEAQ (reference sequence).

The V and J genes are TRBV6-1 and TRBJ2-1, with 12 positions matching TRBD2. This CDR3 has 16 amino acids. Germline-derived CDR1 and CDR2 are MNHNS and SASEGT. The junction had 8 bases not matched to a gene; V was cut back by 6 bases and J by 5 bases. This CDR3 reads CASRDRLAGVNNEQFF. The CDR3 region has the DNA TGTGCCAGCAGAGACCGACTAGCGGGAGTTAACAATGAGCAGTTCTTC.

The sample holds many counts of this clonotype. J is TRBJ2-5 and V is TRBV12-3 or TRBV12-4; D possibly corresponds to TRBD2 (6 bases). V lost 4 bases and J lost 0, with 6 bases in between. The CDR3 sequence is 13 residues long. In nucleotides, the CDR3 is TGTGCCAGCAGTTCGGGGGACCAAGAGACCCAGTACTTC. As protein: CASSSGDQETQYF.

This clonotype was seen at least ten times. The chain uses TRBV6-2 or TRBV6-3 and TRBJ2-1; 8 positions match TRBD2. Germline CDR1 and CDR2: MNHEY and SVGEGT. This CDR3 region has 16 residues. Germline trimming cut 5 bases from V and 4 bases from J; bases unmatched to any gene: 10. CDR3 in DNA: TGTGCCAGCAGTGAATTATCACTAGCGGTTTACAATGAGCAGTTCTTC. It translates to CASSELSLAVYNEQFF.

This clonotype was counted a few times. V and J are TRBV10-3 and TRBJ2-1; D tentatively fits TRBD1 or TRBD2 (5 bases each). The CDR3 sequence is 17 residues long. V lost 4 bases to trimming and J lost 0 bases, with 16 bases between them. Germline loops: CDR1 ENHRY, CDR2 SYGVKD. The CDR3 is CAISAVSGLVSYNEQFF. Here the CDR3 DNA reads TGTGCCATCAGTGCGGTTTCGGGGCTCGTCTCCTACAATGAGCAGTTCTTC.

This clonotype was seen ten or more times. The V call is TRBV2, the J call TRBJ1-2; 11 bases map to TRBD1. J gave up 6 bases and V 6 bases, and 3 bases lay outside the gene matches. The CDR3 is 13 amino acids. CDR1 and CDR2 from the germline V gene are SNHLY and FYNNEI. For the CDR3, the DNA is TGTGCCAGCAGAGGACAGGGGGCGGATGGCTACACCTTC. This codes for CASRGQGADGYTF.

The chain couples TRBV5-1 to TRBJ2-5; TRBD1 aligns across 9 bases. J was trimmed by 2 bases and V by 0 bases; bases with no gene match: 5. The CDR3 is 16 amino acids. Germline lookup yields CDR1 SGHRS and CDR2 YFSETQ. CDR3 sequence: CASSLATGGRQETQYF. The CDR3 region has the DNA TGCGCCAGCAGCTTGGCCACAGGGGGCAGGCAAGAGACCCAGTACTTC.

This clonotype was counted many times. The chain combines TRBV7-6 with TRBJ2-7; no definite D call. The CDR3 has 13 residues. Germline V CDR1 and CDR2: SGHVS, FNYEAQ. The ends were cut back, 2 bases at V and 1 base at J, with 6 bases in the middle. In DNA form, the CDR3 reads TGTGCCAGCAGCTTATACGATTCCTACGAGCAGTACTTC. Amino acid sequence: CASSLYDSYEQYF. The complete variable domain, with remaining parts taken from reference TRBV7-6 and TRBJ2-7, reads GAGVSQSPRYKVTKRGQDVALRCDPISGHVSLYWYRQALGQGPEFLTYFNYEAQQDKSGLPNDRFSAERPEGSISTLTIQRTEQRDSAMYRCASSLYDSYEQYFGPGTRLTVT.

This clonotype was detected only once. The rearrangement uses TRBV10-3 and TRBJ2-1; D gene uncertain. This CDR3 region has 15 residues. Deletions cut 2 bases from V and 9 bases from J, with 17 bases between. The germline V gene encodes CDR1 ENHRY and CDR2 SYGVKD. The CDR3 DNA reads TGTGCCATCAGTGAGGACGTCTTTCGGCTCGGTGAGCAGTTCTTC. This sequence encodes CAISEDVFRLGEQFF.

This clonotype was observed at least ten times. The chain employs TRBV14 and TRBJ2-5, with D possibly being TRBD2 (5 bases). This CDR3 region has 15 residues. The germline V gene has CDR1 SGHDN and CDR2 FVKESK. V lost 2 bases, J lost 6 bases, and 16 bases lay in between. CDR3 bases: TGTGCCAGCAGCCAATCAGAGCGGTACTTACAGACCCAGTACTTC. Residues: CASSQSERYLQTQYF.

The chain uses TRBV5-1 and TRBJ1-2; D perhaps matches TRBD1 (5 bases). CDR1 and CDR2 from the germline V gene are SGHRS and YFSETQ. CDR3 length: 15 amino acids. V lost 4 bases to trimming and J lost 7 bases, with 20 bases between them. The chain's CDR3 is CASSPGGAGAAGYTF. The DNA for the CDR3 is TGCGCCAGCAGCCCCGGCGGTGCCGGGGCGGCTGGCTACACCTTC.

The rearrangement uses TRBV11-2 and TRBJ2-1, with 11 bases that match TRBD2. V lost 5 bases to trimming and J lost 7 bases; unmatched junction nucleotides: 10. Germline values: CDR1 SGHAT, CDR2 FQNNGV. The CDR3 covers 16 residues. The CDR3 sequence: CASSRGLAGKGNEQFF. DNA for the CDR3: TGTGCCAGCAGCCGAGGACTAGCGGGTAAGGGAAATGAGCAGTTCTTC. Supplemented by reference TRBV11-2 and TRBJ2-1, the full variable domain reads EAGVAQSPRYKIIEKRQSVAFWCNPISGHATLYWYQQILGQGPKLLIQFQNNGVVDDSQLPKDRFSAERLKGVDSTLKIQPAKLEDSAVYLCASSRGLAGKGNEQFFGPGTRLTVL.

This clonotype was recorded many times. This rearrangement joins TRBV19 to TRBJ1-2; D is ambiguous. Trimming shortened V by 0 bases and J by 4 bases, and 6 bases separated the two germline ends. The length of the CDR3 is 13 residues. Germline CDR1 LNHDA, CDR2 SQIVND (reference sequence). The CDR3 here is CASSIEKTYGYTF. CDR3 DNA: TGTGCCAGTAGTATAGAGAAAACCTATGGCTACACCTTC.

V usage is TRBV27 and J usage is TRBJ1-3; no firm D call. The germline CDR1 and CDR2 sequences are MNHEY and SMNVEV (reference sequence). The V end was cut by 6 bases, the J end by 1 base, with 13 bases between. This CDR3 is built from 15 residues. CDR3 coding DNA: TGTGCCAGCAGCCCACTAGCTCTATCTGGAAACACCATATATTTT. It yields the protein CASSPLALSGNTIYF.

The V gene is TRBV4-1, the J gene TRBJ2-1; D is perhaps TRBD2 (6 bases). CDR1 is MGHRA and CDR2 is YSYEKL in the germline V gene. Trimming took 3 bases from V and 12 from J, leaving 18 bases between them. The CDR3 consists of 14 residues. This CDR3 reads CASSQVEGLPPQFF. The CDR3 DNA follows: TGCGCCAGCAGCCAGGTGGAGGGTCTCCCCCCGCAGTTCTTC.

This clonotype was seen many times. The chain joins TRBV20-1 to TRBJ2-1; TRBD2 aligns across 8 bases. The V gene end was trimmed by 5 bases and the J gene end by 9 bases; junction bases not matched to a gene: 12. Germline CDR1 is DFQATT and CDR2 is SNEGSKA (reference sequence). This CDR3 is 14 amino acids long. CDR3 DNA sequence: TGCAGTGCTGGGACTAGAGTAGGAGGGGTTGAGCAGTTCTTC. Translating gives CSAGTRVGGVEQFF.